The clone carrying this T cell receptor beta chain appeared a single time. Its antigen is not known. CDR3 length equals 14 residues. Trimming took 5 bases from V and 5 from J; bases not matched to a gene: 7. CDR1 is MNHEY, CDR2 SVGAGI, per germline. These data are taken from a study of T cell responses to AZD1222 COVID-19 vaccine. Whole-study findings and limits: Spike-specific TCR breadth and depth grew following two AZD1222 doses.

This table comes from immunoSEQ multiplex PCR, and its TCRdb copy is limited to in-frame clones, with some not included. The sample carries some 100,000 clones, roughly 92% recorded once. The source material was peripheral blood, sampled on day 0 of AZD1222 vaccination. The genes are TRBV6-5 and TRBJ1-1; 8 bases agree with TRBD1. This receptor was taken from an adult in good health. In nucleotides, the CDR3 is TGTGCCAGCAGTCTGACAGGGGATGGAACTGAAGCTTTCTTT. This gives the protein CASSLTGDGTEAFF.